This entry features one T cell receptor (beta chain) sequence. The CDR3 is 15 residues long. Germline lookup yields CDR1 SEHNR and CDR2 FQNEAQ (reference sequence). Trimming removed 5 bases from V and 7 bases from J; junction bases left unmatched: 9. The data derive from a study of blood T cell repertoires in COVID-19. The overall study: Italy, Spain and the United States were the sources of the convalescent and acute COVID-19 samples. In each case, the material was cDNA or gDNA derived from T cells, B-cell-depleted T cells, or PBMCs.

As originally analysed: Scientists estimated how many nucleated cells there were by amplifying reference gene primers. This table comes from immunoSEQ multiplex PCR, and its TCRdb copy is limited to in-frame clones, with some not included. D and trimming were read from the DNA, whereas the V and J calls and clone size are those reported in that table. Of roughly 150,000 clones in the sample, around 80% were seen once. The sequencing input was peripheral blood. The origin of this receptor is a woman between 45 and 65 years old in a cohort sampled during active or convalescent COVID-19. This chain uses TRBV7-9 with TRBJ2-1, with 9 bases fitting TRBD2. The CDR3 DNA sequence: TGTGCCAGCAGCCTACTCGTGAGCGGGGGGAATGAGCAGTTCTTC. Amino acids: CASSLLVSGGNEQFF.